The sequence of this TCR beta chain was determined in a study of CD8+ T cells in alopecia areata listed by TCRdb under 2018. At the level of the whole study: Treated patients were enrolled in an open-label pilot trial of oral tofacitinib, 5 to 10 mg twice daily, for moderate-to-severe alopecia areata. Tofacitinib was given for 6 to 18 months, followed by 6 months of follow-up off drug to assess delayed response and recurrence. The SALT score, which quantifies the percentage of affected scalp surface area, was used to measure disease severity in treated patients. High-throughput TCRbeta sequencing was used to examine T cell clonal expansion in alopecia areata in both the C3H/HeJ mouse model and human patients. In humans, TCRbeta sequencing was performed on scalp tissue and on sorted CD4+ and CD8+ peripheral blood T cells from healthy controls and from patients with patchy or totalis/universalis alopecia areata. Biopsies were taken from tofacitinib-treated patients at baseline and again at 4 and 24 weeks into treatment, and several of those patients also had a later scalp biopsy. Scalp clonality was compared across normal scalp (n=4), patchy alopecia areata scalp (n=8), and alopecia totalis/universalis scalp (n=8). RNA was obtained with the PAXgene miRNA kit for fixed scalp, the miRNeasy kit for PBMCs, and the RNeasy kit for mouse skin. Amplification of TCRbeta CDR3 regions was done by immunoSEQ multiplex PCR using 35 Vbeta forward primers and 13 Jbeta reverse primers.

With regard to this clone: Its antigen remains unidentified. No clone much larger than this one lies a single base away; base qualities are absent.

Overall results and qualifications from the work: Many expanded lesional clones were found to persist in scalp and blood during tofacitinib treatment, and relapse after treatment cessation may be partly explained by this persistence. Unlike mouse skin, where gammadelta T cells dominate, normal human skin contains resident alphabeta T cells that get sequenced too, which complicates analysis of the scalp TCR repertoire. Because the treated cohort was small and had just a single nonresponder, larger studies are needed to establish links between baseline CD8+ expansion and response. With tofacitinib, both scalp clonality and the number of expanded CD8+ clones among the top 100 scalp clones went down significantly. Compared with normal scalp, lesional scalp had higher clonality and more expanded CD8+ clones, particularly in alopecia totalis/universalis, a pattern that suggests antigenic drive. Shared TCR sequences between patients were less evident than in mice, which may be partly attributable to HLA diversity in the patient population.

The CDR3 holds 14 amino acids from the cysteine to the phenylalanine. Only the CDR3 part of the read is kept: 42 bases, read in frame from the first base. In the germline V gene, CDR1 corresponds to SGHRS and CDR2 to YFSETQ. V is clipped by 3 bases and J by 6 bases, and the sequence between their germline boundaries is 10 bases long. This specimen's time point label, interpreted: four to five weeks on oral tofacitinib. The sample's treatment or condition label, in plain terms: oral pan-JAK inhibitor, 5-10 mg twice daily. Peripheral blood and lesional scalp punch biopsies were obtained from patients with alopecia areata. PBMCs were isolated by density centrifugation and stained for CD3, CD4 and CD8, and CD4+ and CD8+ T cells were sorted on a FACSAria. The library relied on the immunoSEQ multiplex PCR assay. To provide template for TCR sequencing, every sample had RNA extracted and reverse transcribed into cDNA. First-strand cDNA was synthesized with SuperScript III using a 2:1 mix of oligo-dT and random hexamers. A synthetic immune receptor repertoire was used to measure amplification bias, and any remaining bias was corrected computationally. Regarding the original processing steps: Raw reads were preprocessed for error removal, and CDR3 was defined according to IMGT conventions as running from the conserved cysteine to phenylalanine. Clonality was computed by normalizing Shannon entropy by log2 of the number of productive unique TCRs and subtracting the result from 1. Scalp TCRbeta sequences were cross-referenced with sorted blood CD4 and CD8 repertoires so that the CD4 or CD8 identity of scalp clones could be inferred. TCRdb carries this immuneACCESS record with in-frame sequences only. Its versions omit some clonotypes, under half of them owing to an unresolved V gene in the studies checked, with the rest unexplained. That table gives V, J and clone size, and the DNA gave D and trimming. This sample gives about 200,000 clones in total; around 60% of them show up just once. 3% to 3.5% of the sample rests with the top ten.

The sample consisted of CD4+ T cells sorted from blood, taken at week 4, from a patient treated with tofacitinib. This TCR came from a human donor with alopecia areata. The V and J genes are TRBV5-1 and TRBJ1-6, with TRBD1 perhaps the D gene, on 5 matching bases. The CDR3 sequence is CASSYRGFNSPLHF. The nucleotide sequence reads TGCGCCAGCAGCTACCGGGGGTTTAATTCACCCCTCCACTTT.